These 27 T cell receptor beta chains were all obtained from the same sample, sequenced in a study of blood T cell repertoires in COVID-19. Assay: immunoSEQ multiplex PCR; the TCRdb copy retains only in-frame clones and omits some. This table has some 100,000 clones, 82% appearing once. The sample consisted of peripheral blood. All receptors derive from a man between 50 and 59 years old with active or convalescent COVID-19.

V gene TRBV4-3 combines with J gene TRBJ1-4; 7 positions match TRBD1. The V segment lost 0 bases and the J segment 8 bases; nucleotides outside the gene matches: 6. Germline V lookup: CDR1 LGHNA, CDR2 YSLEER. This CDR3 is 15 amino acids long. Written as DNA, the CDR3 is TGCGCCAGCAGCCAAGAATGGCAGGGGGAAGAAAAACTGTTTTTT. This sequence encodes CASSQEWQGEEKLFF.

The rearrangement uses TRBV24-1 and TRBJ2-3; 9 nucleotides agree with TRBD1. The germline V gene encodes CDR1 KGHDR and CDR2 SFDVKD. With 6 bases clipped from V and 1 base from J, the junction kept 4 bases outside the gene matches. This CDR3 has 15 amino acids. The CDR3 is CATSRQGVGTDTQYF. The CDR3 DNA reads as TGTGCCACCAGTCGACAGGGGGTTGGCACAGATACGCAGTATTTT.

This clone was recorded once. This chain connects TRBV18 to TRBJ2-1, with D tentatively TRBD1 (5 bases). Looked up from germline, CDR1 is KGHSH and CDR2 is LQKENI. Deletions cut 4 bases from V and 0 bases from J, with 10 bases between. The CDR3 covers 15 residues. CDR3 sequence (DNA): TGTGCCAGCTCACTCAGGGTTAGCTCCTACAATGAGCAGTTCTTC. This codes for CASSLRVSSYNEQFF. Full variable domain (missing parts from reference TRBV18 and TRBJ2-1): NAGVMQNPRHLVRRRGQEARLRCSPMKGHSHVYWYRQLPEEGLKFMVYLQKENIIDESGMPKERFSAEFPKEGPSILRIQQVVRGDSAAYFCASSLRVSSYNEQFFGPGTRLTVL.

This chain uses TRBV11-2 with TRBJ2-3; 7 bases are shared with TRBD1. The trim removed 5 bases at V and 2 bases at J, leaving 7 bases unmatched. The CDR3 is made up of 15 amino acids. CDR1 is SGHAT, CDR2 FQNNGV, per germline. CDR3 sequence reads: CASSTRTGITDTQYF. Written as DNA, the CDR3 is TGTGCCAGCAGCACCCGGACAGGCATCACAGATACGCAGTATTTT.

A single count supports this clone. The chain is built from TRBV19 and TRBJ1-2; 7 nucleotides align to TRBD1. Germline V gene lookup returns CDR1 LNHDA and CDR2 SQIVND (reference sequence). The CDR3 loop spans 12 amino acids. J was trimmed by 4 bases and V by 4 bases; bases with no gene match: 0. CDR3: CASSTGGYGYTF. In DNA form, the CDR3 reads TGTGCCAGTAGTACAGGGGGCTATGGCTACACCTTC.

The chain combines TRBV27 with TRBJ2-1, with 13 bases identical to TRBD2. Per the germline V gene, CDR1 is MNHEY and CDR2 is SMNVEV (reference sequence). The ends lost 5 bases at V and 2 bases at J; junction bases unmatched: 3. The CDR3 has 16 amino acids. The CDR3 sequence: CASSRGTSGAYNEQFF. For the CDR3, the DNA is TGTGCCAGCAGTAGAGGGACTAGCGGGGCCTACAATGAGCAGTTCTTC.

The J gene is TRBJ2-5, the V gene TRBV27; tentative D call: TRBD2 (6 bases). V lost 7 bases, J lost 3 bases, and 18 bases lay in between. The CDR3 sequence is 15 residues long. Germline CDR1 MNHEY, CDR2 SMNVEV (reference sequence). Written as DNA, the CDR3 is TGTGCCAGCAAGAATAGTTTCCGGGGGAAAGAGACCCAGTACTTC. As protein: CASKNSFRGKETQYF.

A few counts support this clone. The rearrangement links TRBV6-5 to TRBJ1-1; D uncertain. V was pared by 5 bases and J by 0 bases, with 7 bases between. The V gene's germline CDR1 is MNHEY and CDR2 SVGAGI. The CDR3 is 13 residues long. The CDR3 nucleotides read TGTGCCAGCAGTCTAACAGTGAACACTGAAGCTTTCTTT. It yields the protein CASSLTVNTEAFF.

The V call is TRBV5-6, the J call TRBJ2-7; TRBD2 aligns across 10 bases. The CDR3 has 15 amino acids. V lost 3 bases, J lost 5 bases, and 8 bases stayed unmatched. CDR1 is SGHDT, CDR2 YYEEEE, per germline. CDR3 region: CASSSGLAVRHEQYV. As DNA, the CDR3 is TGTGCCAGCAGCTCCGGACTAGCGGTAAGGCACGAGCAGTACGTC.

The chain employs TRBV29-1 and TRBJ2-7; 12 bases align to TRBD2. The CDR3 extends over 15 amino acids. V shed 6 bases and J 3 bases; nucleotides not matched to a gene: 9. The germline V gene has CDR1 SQVTM and CDR2 ANQGSEA. This CDR3 reads CSVGTTSGGYYEQYV. The CDR3 DNA sequence: TGCAGCGTGGGAACCACTAGCGGGGGGTACTACGAGCAGTACGTC.

This chain connects TRBV24-1 to TRBJ2-7; possible D gene TRBD2, 6 bases. Germline-derived CDR1 and CDR2 are KGHDR and SFDVKD. V gave up 9 bases and J gave up 2 bases, with 13 bases separating them. The CDR3 extends over 13 amino acids. The CDR3 DNA sequence: TGTGCCACCGCCGAAGGGACTCCCTACGAGCAGTACTTC. This gives the protein CATAEGTPYEQYF.

This clone occurred a few times. The chain couples TRBV28 to TRBJ1-2, with TRBD1 matching over 8 bases. The CDR3 runs 14 residues. The germline V gene has CDR1 MDHEN and CDR2 SYDVKM. V was clipped by 5 bases and J by 7 bases; unmatched bases: 9. For the CDR3, the DNA is TGTGCCAGCAGTCCCCCGGGGCAGGGGGCTGGCTACACCTTC. It specifies CASSPPGQGAGYTF.

This chain links TRBV6-5 with TRBJ1-1, with 8 bases lining up with TRBD1. This CDR3 spans 14 amino acids. V shed 5 bases, J shed 0 bases, and the junction held 2 bases outside the gene matches. Per the germline V gene, CDR1 is MNHEY and CDR2 is SVGAGI. The CDR3 sequence: CASSNRGMNTEAFF. In nucleotides, the CDR3 is TGTGCCAGCAGTAACAGGGGGATGAACACTGAAGCTTTCTTT.

The chain employs TRBV18 and TRBJ2-3, with 10 bases fitting TRBD2. V lost 2 bases, J lost 1 base, and 9 bases stayed unmatched. The CDR3 runs 18 residues. CDR1 is KGHSH, CDR2 LQKENI, per germline. In DNA form, the CDR3 reads TGTGCCAGCTCACCATCCAGCGGGGGGGCCGAAGGCACAGATACGCAGTATTTT. It yields the protein CASSPSSGGAEGTDTQYF.

The V call is TRBV7-2, the J call TRBJ2-4; 8 bases match TRBD1. The CDR3 totals 16 residues. Germline loops: CDR1 SGHTA, CDR2 FQGNSA. V trimming: 5 bases; J trimming: 6 bases; junction bases outside the gene matches: 12. CDR3 amino acids: CASSPGTGRGVNIQYF. DNA of the CDR3: TGTGCCAGCAGCCCCGGGACAGGAAGAGGGGTAAACATTCAGTACTTC.

V gene TRBV11-2 combines with J gene TRBJ2-3; perhaps TRBD1 as D (6 bases). This CDR3 is 14 amino acids long. The V gene's germline CDR1 is SGHAT and CDR2 FQNNGV. Between the trimmed V and J ends, which lost 1 base and 5 bases, there was a span of 10 bases. The CDR3 protein is CASSLGQVGDTQYF. The DNA for the CDR3 is TGTGCCAGCAGCTTAGGACAGGTGGGAGATACGCAGTATTTT.

A few counts support this clone. The V call is TRBV10-1, the J call TRBJ2-2, with D maybe TRBD2 (5 bases). The germline V and J ends were trimmed by 6 bases and 4 bases, with 9 bases remaining between them. This CDR3 is built from 13 residues. CDR1 is WNHNN, CDR2 SYGVQD, per germline (reference sequence). The CDR3: CASRLGSTGELFF. CDR3 sequence (DNA): TGCGCCAGCAGATTAGGGAGCACCGGGGAGCTGTTTTTT.

The genes are TRBV18 and TRBJ2-1, with 14 bases that match TRBD2. Germline assignment: CDR1 KGHSH and CDR2 LQKENI. V shed 1 base and J 4 bases; nucleotides not matched to a gene: 6. The CDR3 spans 18 residues. The CDR3 region has the DNA TGTGCCAGCTCACCACTCCCGACTAGCGGGGGGGCATACAATGAGCAGTTCTTC. Translated: CASSPLPTSGGAYNEQFF.

The chain combines TRBV5-4 with TRBJ1-4; 11 bases are shared with TRBD1. V lost 3 bases and J lost 1; bases outside the gene matches: 8. Germline CDR1 SGHNT, CDR2 YYREEE (reference sequence). The CDR3 loop spans 18 amino acids. The CDR3 protein is CASSSTGQGVGTNEKLFF. DNA of the CDR3: TGTGCCAGCAGCTCCACGGGACAGGGGGTAGGAACTAATGAAAAACTGTTTTTT.

The chain couples TRBV5-1 to TRBJ2-2, with a tentative D call TRBD1 (5 bases). The CDR3 consists of 15 residues. Trimming took 4 bases from V and 4 from J, leaving 14 bases between them. Germline loops: CDR1 SGHRS, CDR2 YFSETQ. DNA for the CDR3: TGCGCCAGCAGCCCAGGTCAGGGCCCCACCGGGGAGCTGTTTTTT. Encoded protein: CASSPGQGPTGELFF.

The genes are TRBV18 and TRBJ1-1; D not resolved. The CDR3 length is 14 residues. Germline values: CDR1 KGHSH, CDR2 LQKENI. Trimming took off 6 bases at V and 4 bases at J, with 15 bases between the two ends. Written as DNA, the CDR3 is TGTGCCAGCTCGCCCAGTAATTCTGGCACTGAAGCTTTCTTT. Translation gives CASSPSNSGTEAFF.

The chain is built from TRBV28 and TRBJ1-3; 7 bases are shared with TRBD1. CDR1 is MDHEN, CDR2 SYDVKM, per germline. The CDR3 has 15 residues. V was pared by 6 bases and J by 0 bases, with 5 bases of the junction left unmatched. CDR3 protein: CASRAGTASGNTIYF. CDR3 nucleotide sequence: TGTGCCAGCAGAGCCGGGACAGCCTCTGGAAACACCATATATTTT.

The chain combines TRBV5-1 with TRBJ2-3; D is ambiguous. Deletions cut 2 bases from V and 0 bases from J, with 7 bases between. The CDR3 sequence is 14 residues long. Germline-derived CDR1 and CDR2 are SGHRS and YFSETQ. CDR3 in DNA: TGCGCCAGCAGCTTATCAGTTAGCACAGATACGCAGTATTTT. Translation: CASSLSVSTDTQYF.

The genes are TRBV30 and TRBJ2-6, with unresolved D. This CDR3 is 15 amino acids long. V lost 1 base to trimming and J lost 4 bases, with 11 bases between them. The germline V gene has CDR1 GTSNPN and CDR2 SVGIG (reference sequence). The CDR3 loop is CAWSGALSGANVLTF. DNA of the CDR3: TGTGCCTGGAGTGGTGCGTTAAGCGGGGCCAACGTCCTGACTTTC.

The V gene is TRBV6-6, the J gene TRBJ2-5; 8 bases match TRBD1. The trim removed 2 bases at V and 5 bases at J, leaving 4 bases unmatched. The CDR3 length is 14 residues. In germline, CDR1 is MNHNY, CDR2 SVGAGI (reference sequence). The CDR3 spells CASSYGQGGETQYF. The CDR3 DNA is TGTGCCAGCAGTTACGGACAGGGCGGCGAGACCCAGTACTTC.

As DNA, the CDR3 is TGTGCCAGCAGTTCGACTAGCGGGGGGGCCTACGAGCAGTACTTC. Amino acid sequence: CASSSTSGGAYEQYF. The chain uses TRBV6-5 and TRBJ2-7; 14 bases are a match to TRBD2. V gave up 4 bases and J gave up 2 bases; unmatched junction bases: 1. The length of the CDR3 is 15 residues. Germline V gene data show CDR1 as MNHEY and CDR2 as SVGAGI.

This clone has just a few counts. V gene TRBV18 combines with J gene TRBJ1-6; D is ambiguous. The ends were cut back, 4 bases at V and 10 bases at J, with 17 bases in the middle. The CDR3 has 15 amino acids. Germline CDR1 reads KGHSH; CDR2 reads LQKENI. The CDR3 DNA is TGTGCCAGCTCACTAGAAGAAGGGTCGGGGTCACCCCTCCACTTT. It is translated as CASSLEEGSGSPLHF. Looking up the rest from reference TRBV18 and TRBJ1-6 gives the full variable domain: NAGVMQNPRHLVRRRGQEARLRCSPMKGHSHVYWYRQLPEEGLKFMVYLQKENIIDESGMPKERFSAEFPKEGPSILRIQQVVRGDSAAYFCASSLEEGSGSPLHFGNGTRLTVT.